Included here is one T cell receptor beta chain sequence, with context. Trimming shortened V by 8 bases and J by 5 bases, and 15 bases separated the two germline ends. Germline V gene data show CDR1 as MNHEY and CDR2 as SVGAGI. The CDR3 totals 13 residues. This entry is derived from a study of control samples from healthy donors and cancer patients. Profiling relied on immunoSEQ multiplex PCR, and the TCRdb table lists in-frame clones only, not all of them. The data hold tens of thousands of clones, with 75% to 90% observed a single time. The chain recombines TRBV6-5 with TRBJ2-5, with D tentatively TRBD1 or TRBD2 (5 bases each). The specimen sequenced was blood. The receptor was derived from a man aged 45-65 years in good health. DNA for the CDR3: TGTGCCAGCGGGACCGGGAATCCGGAGACCCAGTACTTC. Its protein product is CASGTGNPETQYF.